This T cell receptor beta chain was identified during a study of shared clonotypes between healthy human individuals. Libraries were prepared by immunoSEQ multiplex PCR; TCRdb keeps only in-frame clonotypes and omits some of them. The table lists 600,000 to 800,000 clones, 72% of them singletons. CDR3 size: 16 residues. Trimming took 5 bases from V and 5 from J; bases not matched to a gene: 10. CDR1 and CDR2 from the germline V gene are SGHVS and FNYEAQ. The V gene is TRBV7-6, the J gene TRBJ2-5; 11 nucleotides align to TRBD1. The clonotype comes from a woman in her thirties in good health. Sequencing input: memory CD4+ T cells sorted from blood. Subset reported: CD45RA-negative fraction. In DNA, the CDR3 is TGTGCCAGCAGCCCAAGAGCCGGGACAGGGGGTGAGACCCAGTACTTC. It is translated as CASSPRAGTGGETQYF.